Below are 24 T cell receptor beta chains sequenced from a single sample in a study of blood T cells in healthy people across ages. Using a J-beta primer mix together with a sample-barcoded 5' primer, a second PCR was run for roughly 6 to 11 cycles. TCRdb redid the calling of the 5' RACE reads with MiXCR, one entry per CDR3 protein. In the table there are about 1.1 million distinct CDR3 sequences, 35% to 45% of which are singletons. Sequenced input: blood. These receptor sequences come from a man aged 18 to 30 in good health.

J is TRBJ1-2 and V is TRBV25-1; tentative D call: TRBD1 (5 bases). The CDR3 has 14 amino acids. Between the trimmed V and J ends, which lost 2 bases and 3 bases, there was a span of 10 bases. CDR1 and CDR2 from the germline V gene are MGHDK and SYGVNS. The CDR3 here is CASSEAGVDYGYTF. DNA of the CDR3: TGTGCCAGCAGTGAAGCGGGGGTAGACTATGGCTACACCTTC.

This clonotype was picked up a small number of times. The CDR3 DNA is TGCAGTGCTAGAGATTTCGAGTCTAGCGGTAGCTGGAATACGCAGTATTTT. Translating gives CSARDFESSGSWNTQYF. This rearrangement joins TRBV20-1 to TRBJ2-3; TRBD2 matches at 7 bases. CDR1 is DFQATT and CDR2 is SNEGSKA in the germline V gene (reference sequence). With 0 bases clipped from V and 7 bases from J, the junction kept 16 bases outside the gene matches. The CDR3 contains 17 residues.

V usage is TRBV20-1 and J usage is TRBJ1-1, with D perhaps matching TRBD1 (6 bases). Between the trimmed V and J ends, which lost 3 bases and 1 base, there was a span of 9 bases. Per germline, CDR1 DFQATT and CDR2 SNEGSKA (reference sequence). The CDR3 spans 13 residues. This CDR3 is CSASQGGNTEAFF. As DNA, the CDR3 is TGCAGTGCTAGTCAAGGGGGGAACACTGAAGCTTTCTTT.

This chain links TRBV20-1 with TRBJ1-5, with unresolved D. Trimming pared 5 bases from V and 11 bases from J, leaving 22 bases between. This CDR3 has 14 amino acids. Germline values: CDR1 DFQATT, CDR2 SNEGSKA (reference sequence). CDR3 protein: CSAFSQSKIQSQHF. The CDR3 nucleotides are TGCAGTGCTTTCAGCCAGTCGAAGATCCAGTCCCAGCATTTT.

There are many counts of this clonotype. The rearrangement uses TRBV12-3 or TRBV12-4 and TRBJ1-2; no definite D call. The CDR3 spans 11 residues. Trimming pared 7 bases from V and 0 bases from J, leaving 3 bases between. CDR3 region: CASTTNYGYTF. CDR3 coding DNA: TGTGCCAGCACCACTAACTATGGCTACACCTTC.

A note on this clonotype: Germline and junction disagree at one end, which may indicate a read error. The gene calls are TRBV7-2 and TRBJ2-1; 7 nucleotides line up with TRBD2. This CDR3 comprises 18 residues. Germline loops: CDR1 SGHTA, CDR2 FQGNSA. CDR3 DNA sequence: TGTGCCAGCAGCCCGATAATCCGGGACTACGATATCCCCATTGAGCAGGTCTTC. Translation: CASSPIIRDYDIPIEQVF.

The genes are TRBV6-2 or TRBV6-3 and TRBJ1-4; D is unresolved. The V and J ends lost 7 bases and 2 bases respectively, with 11 bases between them. The CDR3 is made up of 14 amino acids. Germline V gene lookup returns CDR1 MNHEY and CDR2 SVGEGT. The chain's CDR3 is CASNQERTNEKLFF. The DNA of the CDR3 is TGTGCCAGCAACCAGGAGCGTACTAATGAAAAACTGTTTTTT.

This clonotype has more than one count but fewer than ten. In nucleotides, the CDR3 is TGTGCCAGCAGTTACTTAGGGACCTCTGAAGCTTTCTTT. Protein product: CASSYLGTSEAFF. The chain has TRBV6-6 and TRBJ1-1; maybe TRBD1 (5 bases). CDR1 is MNHNY, CDR2 SVGAGI, per germline (reference sequence). This CDR3 region has 13 residues. V was shortened by 1 base and J by 6 bases, with 9 bases between the two germline ends.

This clonotype occurred a few times. The chain employs TRBV6-2 or TRBV6-3 and TRBJ2-6; TRBD2 agrees at 11 bases. From germline, CDR1 is MNHEY and CDR2 SVGEGT. The CDR3 loop spans 17 amino acids. The J segment lost 0 bases and the V segment lost 5 bases, leaving 3 bases of the junction unmatched. Here the CDR3 reads CASSRTSGYSGANVLTF. CDR3 DNA: TGTGCCAGCAGTCGGACTAGCGGGTACTCTGGGGCCAACGTCCTGACTTTC.

This sequence joins TRBV20-1 and TRBJ2-7; D might be TRBD1 or TRBD2, each matching 5 bases. The CDR3 spans 18 residues. The germline gives CDR1 DFQATT, CDR2 SNEGSKA (reference sequence). V lost 1 base, J lost 7 bases, and 29 bases lay in between. In DNA, the CDR3 is TGCAGTGCTAGAGGGGGGACCCTCCGTGACATGGCCTACAATGAGCAGTACTTC. It translates to CSARGGTLRDMAYNEQYF.

Worth noting for this clonotype: A clone one base away is much larger, so this may be a read error. The rearrangement joins TRBV5-1 to TRBJ2-3; TRBD2 agrees at 7 bases. V gave up 0 bases and J gave up 5 bases; unmatched junction bases: 6. Germline V lookup: CDR1 SGHRS, CDR2 YFSETQ. This CDR3 is 15 amino acids long. This CDR3 reads CASSLEAGHEDTQYF. CDR3 nucleotides: TGCGCCAGCAGCTTGGAAGCGGGGCATGAAGATACGCAGTATTTT.

This chain links TRBV3-1 with TRBJ1-1, with D unresolved. The germline gives CDR1 LGHDT, CDR2 YNNKEL (reference sequence). The length of the CDR3 is 15 residues. Trimming pared 3 bases from V and 0 bases from J, leaving 11 bases between. CDR3 protein: CASSHLTRMNTEAFF. The CDR3 DNA reads TGTGCCAGCAGCCACTTGACACGGATGAACACTGAAGCTTTCTTT.

V and J are TRBV5-1 and TRBJ2-5; possibly TRBD1 or TRBD2 for D (5 bases each). V was pared by 4 bases and J by 2 bases, with 12 bases between. The CDR3 extends over 14 amino acids. Germline CDR1 SGHRS, CDR2 YFSETQ. CDR3 nucleotide sequence: TGCGCCAGCAGCCCAGGGAGCCTTCAAGAGACCCAGTACTTC. Residues: CASSPGSLQETQYF.

The chain employs TRBV20-1 and TRBJ2-3; TRBD2 matches 7 bases. V trimming: 2 bases; J trimming: 1 base; junction bases outside the gene matches: 6. The germline gives CDR1 DFQATT, CDR2 SNEGSKA (reference sequence). The CDR3 runs 15 residues. Here the CDR3 DNA reads TGCAGTGCTAGACGAGCGGGGAGCCGCACAGATACGCAGTATTTT. Translation gives CSARRAGSRTDTQYF.

This chain uses TRBV7-9 with TRBJ1-1, with D possibly being TRBD1 (5 bases). CDR1 is SEHNR, CDR2 FQNEAQ, per germline (reference sequence). V shed 4 bases and J shed 5 bases, with 20 bases lying between them. This CDR3 has 16 residues. DNA of the CDR3: TGTGCCAGCAGCTCCAACCGGGGGGTACACGGGACTGAAGCTTTCTTT. It encodes CASSSNRGVHGTEAFF.

The J gene is TRBJ2-3, the V gene TRBV2, with 8 positions matching TRBD2. The CDR3 is 15 amino acids. With V trimmed by 7 bases and J by 1 base, 7 bases remained unmatched. Germline CDR1 reads SNHLY; CDR2 reads FYNNEI. CDR3 nucleotide sequence: TGTGCCAGCACCCGGACTAGCTTAGGCACAGATACGCAGTATTTT. The encoded protein is CASTRTSLGTDTQYF.

As concerns this clonotype: With a much larger clone just one base away, this may be a read error. The chain joins TRBV20-1 to TRBJ1-2; D remains ambiguous. The ends were cut back, 5 bases at V and 3 bases at J, with 16 bases in the middle. The CDR3 covers 14 residues. Germline CDR1 DFQATT, CDR2 SNEGSKA (reference sequence). The CDR3 loop is CSAERVPQDYGYTF. The CDR3 bases are TGCAGTGCTGAGAGGGTCCCGCAGGACTATGGCTACACCTTC.

This clonotype was found many times. This sequence joins TRBV5-1 and TRBJ2-5; D is ambiguous. This CDR3 spans 11 amino acids. The germline V gene has CDR1 SGHRS and CDR2 YFSETQ. Trimming cost V 3 bases and J 4 bases, with 4 bases left between them. CDR3: CASSSLETQYF. Written as DNA, the CDR3 is TGCGCCAGCAGCTCCTTAGAGACCCAGTACTTC.

The chain recombines TRBV28 with TRBJ2-7; 9 bases line up with TRBD1. This CDR3 contains 13 residues. In germline, CDR1 is MDHEN, CDR2 SYDVKM. J lost 4 bases, V lost 10 bases, and 8 bases had no gene match. The CDR3 protein is CAITGTGTYEQYF. CDR3 in DNA: TGTGCCATCACAGGGACAGGGACTTACGAGCAGTACTTC.

This clonotype was detected only a few times. The chain is built from TRBV6-2 or TRBV6-3 and TRBJ2-1, with 10 bases lining up with TRBD2. Germline CDR1 is MNHEY and CDR2 is SVGEGT. V dropped 4 bases and J dropped 4; count of bases not matched to a gene: 13. This CDR3 is 18 amino acids long. The DNA for the CDR3 is TGTGCCAGCAGTTCACCCCTAGGCCGGACTAGCGGATACAATGAGCAGTTCTTC. This translates into CASSSPLGRTSGYNEQFF.

V usage is TRBV9 and J usage is TRBJ2-1; TRBD2 agrees at 15 bases. V dropped 2 bases and J dropped 9; count of bases not matched to a gene: 6. The germline CDR1 and CDR2 sequences are SGDLS and YYNGEE. The length of the CDR3 is 16 residues. This chain's CDR3 is CASSVGLAGGRSEQFF. The CDR3 DNA follows: TGTGCCAGCAGCGTTGGACTAGCGGGGGGGCGAAGTGAGCAGTTCTTC.

The rearrangement uses TRBV4-2 and TRBJ2-5; perhaps D is TRBD1 or TRBD2 (5 bases each). The germline V gene has CDR1 LGHNA and CDR2 YNFKEQ. V gave up 4 bases and J gave up 5 bases, with 17 bases separating them. The length of the CDR3 is 15 residues. The CDR3 sequence: CASSPRRSEGETQYF. The DNA for the CDR3 is TGTGCCAGCAGCCCCAGACGAAGCGAGGGGGAGACCCAGTACTTC.

This sequence joins TRBV12-3 or TRBV12-4 and TRBJ1-2, with 7 bases matching TRBD1. There are 14 residues in the CDR3. The V segment lost 4 bases and the J segment 5 bases; nucleotides outside the gene matches: 7. For the CDR3, the DNA is TGTGCCAGCAGTTCCCAGACAGGGAGGTATGGCTACACCTTC. Translated: CASSSQTGRYGYTF.

A note on this clonotype: A much larger clone lies one base from this, so it may be a read error. This rearrangement joins TRBV4-3 to TRBJ2-1, with D unresolved. This CDR3 is 13 amino acids long. Germline CDR1 LGHNA, CDR2 YSLEER. Trimming took 3 bases from V and 8 from J, leaving 11 bases between them. The CDR3 coding sequence is TGCGCCAGCAGCCAGTTGCGGTACGATGAGCAGTTCTTC. As protein: CASSQLRYDEQFF.